This entry is about one T cell receptor (beta chain). Its antigen is unknown. The sample originates from a study of blood T cells in healthy people across ages. Study-wide results and caveats: Reliance upon unsorted PBMCs precluded definitive naive versus antigen-experienced comparison.

With a J-beta primer mix and a sample-barcoded 5' primer, a second PCR ran about 7 to 12 cycles. All cDNA molecules were each tagged by a template-switch adaptor with 12 random nucleotides. TCRdb reprocessed the 5' RACE reads via MiXCR and lists one record per CDR3 protein. In the table there are around 940,000 distinct CDR3 sequences, roughly half of which are singletons. The CDR3 has 13 residues. CDR1 is MNHEY, CDR2 SVGAGI, per germline. Trimming cost V 4 bases and J 7 bases, with 13 bases left between them. This TCR derives from a woman in her sixties in good health. Sequencing input: blood. This rearrangement joins TRBV6-5 to TRBJ1-1; TRBD1 is a possible D gene (6 bases). CDR3 region: CASSSTGPYEAFF. CDR3 sequence (DNA): TGTGCCAGCAGTTCCACAGGGCCGTATGAAGCTTTCTTT.